Given below is one TCR beta chain in context. How the authors handled the data: Reference gene primer amplification gave nucleated cell count estimates. The repertoire was sequenced with immunoSEQ multiplex PCR; TCRdb's copy has only in-frame clones and lacks some. V, J and clone size are taken as reported in that table, and D and trimming were inferred from the DNA itself. The table lists around 200,000 clones, about nine tenths of them singletons. This entry is derived from a study of blood T cell repertoires in COVID-19. The overall study: Some COVID-19 samples were acute and others convalescent; all came from the United States, Italy and Spain. PBMCs, B-cell-depleted T cells, or T cells were the source of the cDNA or gDNA that made up the material.

CDR1 and CDR2 from the germline V gene are SNHLY and FYNNEI. The CDR3 contains 13 residues. V dropped 6 bases and J dropped 1; count of bases not matched to a gene: 2. The chain carries TRBV2 and TRBJ2-5; 7 bases map to TRBD1. The receptor comes from a young man with acute or convalescent COVID-19. Sequencing was performed on peripheral blood. The CDR3 DNA sequence: TGTGCCAGCAGACGACAGGGCCAAGAGACCCAGTACTTC. Translated, it gives CASRRQGQETQYF.